The 17 T cell receptor beta chains listed next were all sequenced from one sample in a study of immune cell composition in non-small cell lung cancer. Only in-frame clones appear in the TCRdb table, and some are missing; sequencing was by immunoSEQ multiplex PCR. The table has 3,000 to 3,500 clones, around 70% seen once; the top ten hold about an eighth. Normal lung was taken at the farthest possible site, at least 3 cm from tumour. Sequencing input: non-adjacent lung tissue. The receptors originated from a human donor with non-small cell lung cancer.

The chain combines TRBV27 with TRBJ1-2; D uncertain. The CDR3 is made up of 16 amino acids. V lost 0 bases to trimming and J lost 7 bases, with 18 bases between them. CDR1 is MNHEY, CDR2 SMNVEV, per germline (reference sequence). The CDR3 sequence is CASSLSYSQLPGGYTF. The CDR3 DNA follows: TGTGCCAGCAGTTTATCGTACTCACAACTACCGGGTGGCTACACCTTC.

This clone rates as medium-sized. CDR3 in amino acids: CASTPQKTGNQPQHF. The CDR3, as DNA: TGTGCCAGTACCCCTCAAAAGACAGGCAATCAGCCCCAGCATTTT. The chain recombines TRBV19 with TRBJ1-5; D might be TRBD1 (5 bases). The CDR3 totals 15 residues. V lost 7 bases and J 2 bases, leaving 15 bases between the germline ends. Germline lookup yields CDR1 LNHDA and CDR2 SQIVND (reference sequence).

This clone was counted only a few times. The CDR3 nucleotides are TGTGCCTGGGGACAACCCCCACGTCCTGGCTACACCTTC. The encoded protein is CAWGQPPRPGYTF. The chain combines TRBV30 with TRBJ1-2, with D tentatively TRBD1 (5 bases). CDR1 and CDR2 (germline): GTSNPN, SVGIG (reference sequence). Deletions cut 5 bases from V and 7 bases from J, with 17 bases between. CDR3 size: 13 residues. Full variable domain (rest looked up from reference TRBV30 and TRBJ1-2): SQTIHQWPATLVQPVGSPLSLECTVEGTSNPNLYWYRQAAGRGLQLLFYSVGIGQISSEVPQNLSASRPQDRQFILSSKKLLLSDSGFYLCAWGQPPRPGYTFGSGTRLTVV.

This chain uses TRBV7-9 with TRBJ2-5, with 11 bases identical to TRBD2. The CDR3 spans 15 residues. The junction had 3 bases not matched to a gene; V was cut back by 4 bases and J by 2 bases. Germline V lookup: CDR1 SEHNR, CDR2 FQNEAQ (reference sequence). CDR3 coding DNA: TGTGCCAGCAGCTCGGGACTAGCGGCTCAAGAGACCCAGTACTTC. This gives the protein CASSSGLAAQETQYF.

This clone was counted between two and nine times. The rearrangement links TRBV6-1 to TRBJ2-7; a weak D match, TRBD2 (7 bases). In germline, CDR1 is MNHNS, CDR2 SASEGT. V was trimmed by 2 bases and J by 7 bases, leaving 12 bases between them. The CDR3 sequence is 13 residues long. The CDR3 DNA follows: TGTGCCAGCAGTGAAAAGGGGGGGTGGGAGCAGTACTTC. This encodes CASSEKGGWEQYF.

This chain uses TRBV7-9 with TRBJ2-7; D is uncertain. This CDR3 contains 11 residues. From germline, CDR1 is SEHNR and CDR2 FQNEAQ (reference sequence). The V and J ends lost 4 bases and 2 bases respectively, with 3 bases between them. CDR3 nucleotide sequence: TGTGCCAGCAGCTCCGCCTACGAGCAGTACTTC. This gives the protein CASSSAYEQYF.

The rearrangement links TRBV4-2 to TRBJ2-2, with 7 bases identical to TRBD1. Trimming removed 4 bases from V and 5 bases from J; junction bases left unmatched: 16. The length of the CDR3 is 18 residues. The germline V gene has CDR1 LGHNA and CDR2 YNFKEQ. The CDR3 is CASSPLGDSASRTGELFF. The DNA of the CDR3 is TGTGCCAGCAGCCCTTTGGGGGACAGCGCCTCAAGGACCGGGGAGCTGTTTTTT.

This chain joins TRBV7-2 and TRBJ2-1; 12 bases line up with TRBD2. The junction had 6 bases not matched to a gene; V was cut back by 5 bases and J by 7 bases. CDR3 length equals 15 residues. Germline CDR1 SGHTA, CDR2 FQGNSA. The CDR3 DNA reads TGTGCCAGCAGCACGACTAGCGGGGGCTTGAATGAGCAGTTCTTC. Translation: CASSTTSGGLNEQFF.

The sample holds a few counts of this clone. V usage is TRBV21-1 and J usage is TRBJ1-2; the D call of TRBD1 is as the table states it, not checked on the DNA. TRBV21-1 is designated a pseudogene. CDR3 size: 16 residues. CDR3 sequence (DNA): TGTGCCAGCAGCAAAGTTGAGACAGGGGGCACCTATGGCTACACCTTC. This codes for CASSKVETGGTYGYTF.

This chain uses TRBV9 with TRBJ2-3; 9 nucleotides agree with TRBD1. The V segment lost 4 bases and the J segment 3 bases; nucleotides outside the gene matches: 12. Germline lookup yields CDR1 SGDLS and CDR2 YYNGEE. This CDR3 comprises 17 residues. Here the CDR3 reads CASSSLRDREETDTQYF. The DNA of the CDR3 is TGTGCCAGCAGCTCTCTCCGGGACAGGGAAGAAACAGATACGCAGTATTTT. Drawing the rest from reference TRBV9 and TRBJ2-3, the complete variable domain is DSGVTQTPKHLITATGQRVTLRCSPRSGDLSVYWYQQSLDQGLQFLIQYYNGEERAKGNILERFSAQQFPDLHSELNLSSLELGDSALYFCASSSLRDREETDTQYFGPGTRLTVL.

The chain carries TRBV2 and TRBJ2-3; 12 bases agree with TRBD2. This CDR3 contains 19 residues. The germline gives CDR1 SNHLY, CDR2 FYNNEI. Unmatched junction bases numbered 18, after V lost 8 bases and J lost 3 bases. CDR3 protein: CASWRGILAGGQDTDTQYF. CDR3 DNA: TGTGCCAGCTGGCGGGGGATACTAGCGGGGGGCCAGGATACAGATACGCAGTATTTT.

The table lists this clone with a count of one. The chain employs TRBV11-2 and TRBJ1-1; 7 bases are a match to TRBD1. The CDR3 consists of 12 residues. Germline V gives CDR1 SGHAT, CDR2 FQNNGV. Unmatched junction bases numbered 8, after V lost 5 bases and J lost 11 bases. The CDR3 nucleotides are TGTGCCAGCAGCCGTCAGGGGGAAGTGGCTTTCTTT. Its translation: CASSRQGEVAFF.

The chain employs TRBV28 and TRBJ2-1, with D possibly being TRBD1 (5 bases). The CDR3 extends over 13 amino acids. Looked up from germline, CDR1 is MDHEN and CDR2 is SYDVKM. Trimming pared 2 bases from V and 6 bases from J, leaving 8 bases between. The CDR3 spells CASSLRGGNEQFF. CDR3 DNA sequence: TGTGCCAGCAGTTTAAGGGGCGGCAATGAGCAGTTCTTC.

This clone was counted only a few times. This rearrangement joins TRBV2 to TRBJ1-2; tentative D call: TRBD1 (6 bases). Germline CDR1 reads SNHLY; CDR2 reads FYNNEI. This CDR3 is 16 amino acids long. V lost 0 bases and J lost 7, with 18 bases in between. DNA of the CDR3: TGTGCCAGCAGTGAAGCGCTTCGGTCGAGGGGGGGTGGCTACACCTTC. As protein: CASSEALRSRGGGYTF.

The V call is TRBV11-2, the J call TRBJ2-5; 8 bases map to TRBD2. Judging by the DNA end, TRBJ2-7 fits better; the J call may be wrong. The CDR3 spans 15 residues. CDR1 is SGHAT and CDR2 is FQNNGV in the germline V gene. The CDR3 DNA follows: TGTGCCAGCAGCTTCGCGGGGGGACCTGTCTACGAGCAGTACTTC. This translates into CASSFAGGPVYEQYF.

The chain has TRBV7-3 and TRBJ2-1, with D perhaps TRBD1 (5 bases). The CDR3 extends over 12 amino acids. The germline gives CDR1 SGHTA, CDR2 FQGTGA. The V end was cut by 5 bases, the J end by 6 bases, with 8 bases between. CDR3 DNA sequence: TGTGCCAGCAGCACAACAGGCAATGAGCAGTTCTTC. This translates into CASSTTGNEQFF.

The chain is built from TRBV18 and TRBJ1-1, with 7 bases matching TRBD1. The ends lost 6 bases at V and 0 bases at J; junction bases unmatched: 7. Germline CDR1 KGHSH, CDR2 LQKENI. CDR3 length: 15 amino acids. The CDR3 sequence: CASSPGQTMNTEAFF. As DNA, the CDR3 is TGTGCCAGCTCTCCGGGACAGACAATGAACACTGAAGCTTTCTTT. Filled out from reference TRBV18 and TRBJ1-1, the complete variable domain reads NAGVMQNPRHLVRRRGQEARLRCSPMKGHSHVYWYRQLPEEGLKFMVYLQKENIIDESGMPKERFSAEFPKEGPSILRIQQVVRGDSAAYFCASSPGQTMNTEAFFGQGTRLTVV.